Below, 25 T cell receptor beta chains from the same sample are listed, as sequenced in a study of early stage breast cancer tumors. Generated by immunoSEQ multiplex PCR, the TCRdb table keeps only in-frame clones and is missing some. The table records about 53,000 clones, approximately 90% of them present only once. Sample: blood. These receptors originate from a person aged 70 to 85 with breast cancer.

The genes are TRBV6-5 and TRBJ2-3; unclear D gene. CDR3 length equals 13 residues. CDR1 MNHEY and CDR2 SVGAGI come from the germline V gene. The V and J ends lost 5 bases and 3 bases respectively, with 9 bases between them. CDR3 sequence (DNA): TGTGCCAGCAGTCGGTCGGAGACAGATACGCAGTATTTT. Its protein product is CASSRSETDTQYF.

The chain has TRBV7-2 and TRBJ1-1; 7 nucleotides match TRBD1. Germline trimming cut 6 bases from V and 8 bases from J; bases unmatched to any gene: 6. Germline CDR1 and CDR2: SGHTA and FQGNSA. This CDR3 has 12 residues. This CDR3 reads CASRETGSEAFF. Written as DNA, the CDR3 is TGTGCCAGCAGGGAGACAGGGTCAGAAGCTTTCTTT.

The J gene is TRBJ1-1, the V gene TRBV5-6, with unresolved D. This CDR3 contains 15 residues. Germline V gene data show CDR1 as SGHDT and CDR2 as YYEEEE. The V end lost 2 bases, the J end lost 0 bases, and 11 bases lay between the germline ends. For the CDR3, the DNA is TGTGCCAGCAGCTTTGGGAGAGGAATGAACACTGAAGCTTTCTTT. Protein product: CASSFGRGMNTEAFF.

The chain uses TRBV11-3 and TRBJ2-1; 10 bases are a match to TRBD2. The germline V gene encodes CDR1 SGHNT and CDR2 YENEEA. This CDR3 has 14 residues. V shed 4 bases, J shed 10 bases, and the junction held 7 bases outside the gene matches. The CDR3: CASSSLAGVGEQFF. CDR3 coding DNA: TGTGCCAGCAGCTCGCTAGCGGGAGTGGGGGAGCAGTTCTTC.

The CDR3 sequence is CASTRTGVGNEQFF. The DNA for the CDR3 is TGTGCCAGCACTCGGACAGGGGTGGGCAATGAGCAGTTCTTC. The chain carries TRBV27 and TRBJ2-1; 9 bases match TRBD1. The ends lost 7 bases at V and 6 bases at J; junction bases unmatched: 7. This CDR3 is built from 14 residues. Germline-derived CDR1 and CDR2 are MNHEY and SMNVEV (reference sequence).

CDR3 DNA sequence: TGTGCCAGCAGCTTATCGGCGGGGACCCCAGATACGCAGTATTTT. Translation gives CASSLSAGTPDTQYF. The chain carries TRBV7-3 and TRBJ2-3; tentatively, D is TRBD2 (6 bases). CDR1 and CDR2 (germline): SGHTA, FQGTGA. The CDR3 contains 15 residues. Deletions cut 2 bases from V and 4 bases from J, with 13 bases between.

This chain uses TRBV2 with TRBJ2-1, with D uncertain. This CDR3 comprises 11 residues. CDR1 SNHLY and CDR2 FYNNEI come from the germline V gene. V lost 5 bases and J 4 bases, leaving 3 bases between the germline ends. The CDR3: CASSIYNEQFF. CDR3 bases: TGTGCCAGCAGTATATACAATGAGCAGTTCTTC. Variable domain in full (rest from reference TRBV2 and TRBJ2-1): EPEVTQTPSHQVTQMGQEVILRCVPISNHLYFYWYRQILGQKVEFLVSFYNNEISEKSEIFDDQFSVERPDGSNFTLKIRSTKLEDSAMYFCASSIYNEQFFGPGTRLTVL.

The chain couples TRBV29-1 to TRBJ2-1, with TRBD1 matching over 8 bases. CDR3 size: 16 residues. Losses at the gene ends were 6 bases for V and 0 bases for J; bases not matched to a gene: 10. Germline V gives CDR1 SQVTM, CDR2 ANQGSEA. The CDR3 DNA sequence: TGCAGCGTGGCAGGGACAGGCTATAGCTCCTACAATGAGCAGTTCTTC. This gives the protein CSVAGTGYSSYNEQFF.

The chain links TRBV19 to TRBJ1-2, with 9 bases that match TRBD1. CDR1 and CDR2 (germline): LNHDA, SQIVND (reference sequence). The J segment lost 4 bases and the V segment lost 5 bases, leaving 11 bases of the junction unmatched. This CDR3 has 16 amino acids. The CDR3, as DNA: TGTGCCAGTAGTCCCAGGACAGGGGAGTTGGGCTATGGCTACACCTTC. This codes for CASSPRTGELGYGYTF.

This rearrangement joins TRBV7-2 to TRBJ1-4; D is unresolved. Trimming removed 5 bases at V and 5 bases at J, with 15 bases between. In germline, CDR1 is SGHTA, CDR2 FQGNSA. The CDR3 is 15 amino acids. The CDR3 DNA reads TGTGCCAGCAGCATCCGGGGAGGGTTAAATGAAAAACTGTTTTTT. Translated: CASSIRGGLNEKLFF.

The genes are TRBV4-2 and TRBJ2-1; 10 bases fit TRBD2. Per germline, CDR1 LGHNA and CDR2 YNFKEQ. The CDR3 sequence is 17 residues long. J lost 6 bases, V lost 0 bases, and 8 bases had no gene match. The CDR3 coding sequence is TGTGCCAGCAGCCAAGACTCGGTACTAGCGGGACCCAATGAGCAGTTCTTC. It yields the protein CASSQDSVLAGPNEQFF.

The chain couples TRBV5-6 to TRBJ1-5; D call uncertain. V shed 0 bases and J shed 10 bases, with 8 bases lying between them. There are 12 residues in the CDR3. The germline V gene has CDR1 SGHDT and CDR2 YYEEEE. The CDR3 reads CASSLVGQPQHF. CDR3 DNA: TGTGCCAGCAGCTTGGTGGGCCAACCCCAGCATTTT.

The chain joins TRBV5-4 to TRBJ1-1; tentatively, D is TRBD1 (6 bases). Between the trimmed V and J ends, which lost 4 bases and 1 base, there was a span of 8 bases. Germline CDR1 is SGHNT and CDR2 is YYREEE (reference sequence). The CDR3 consists of 13 residues. In nucleotides, the CDR3 is TGTGCCAGCAGCCTGGACAGGAACACTGAAGCTTTCTTT. Its translation is CASSLDRNTEAFF.

The sample holds one count of this clone. CDR3 in DNA: TGTGCCAGTAGTATAGCCTTGACAGCGATACAAGAGACCCAGTACTTC. It encodes CASSIALTAIQETQYF. The rearrangement uses TRBV19 and TRBJ2-5; D might be TRBD1 (5 bases). Trimming shortened V by 1 base and J by 2 bases, and 14 bases separated the two germline ends. CDR1 and CDR2 from the germline V gene are LNHDA and SQIVND (reference sequence). The CDR3 is 16 residues long.

V and J are TRBV7-2 and TRBJ2-2, with a possible D match to TRBD2 (5 bases). Between the trimmed V and J ends, which lost 1 base and 2 bases, there was a span of 8 bases. The CDR3 runs to 15 residues. The germline V gene encodes CDR1 SGHTA and CDR2 FQGNSA. The CDR3, as DNA: TGTGCCAGCAGCTTAGGAGGGATAAACACCGGGGAGCTGTTTTTT. This translates into CASSLGGINTGELFF.

This clone was counted once. The CDR3 reads CASSEQGPNTGELFF. CDR3 in DNA: TGTGCCAGCAGTGAGCAGGGTCCGAACACCGGGGAGCTGTTTTTT. The chain joins TRBV2 to TRBJ2-2; possibly TRBD1 for D (5 bases). Germline V gives CDR1 SNHLY, CDR2 FYNNEI. V gave up 3 bases and J gave up 0 bases, with 8 bases separating them. The CDR3 length is 15 residues.

This chain's CDR3 is CASSRLAGYEQYF. The CDR3 nucleotides are TGTGCCAGCAGCCGATTAGCGGGGTACGAGCAGTACTTC. This sequence joins TRBV7-2 and TRBJ2-7, with 8 bases aligning to TRBD2. Unmatched junction bases numbered 4, after V lost 5 bases and J lost 4 bases. Germline V gene sequence: CDR1 SGHTA, CDR2 FQGNSA. The CDR3 covers 13 residues.

The CDR3 nucleotides read TGTGCCAGCAGCCCTAGGGGTCGACAGAGCCACGAGCAGTACTTC. Translating gives CASSPRGRQSHEQYF. This sequence joins TRBV7-9 and TRBJ2-7; D is possibly TRBD1 (5 bases). CDR1 is SEHNR, CDR2 FQNEAQ, per germline (reference sequence). The V end lost 5 bases, the J end lost 5 bases, and 19 bases lay between the germline ends. This CDR3 is 15 amino acids long.

This rearrangement joins TRBV7-3 to TRBJ1-1; a weak D match, TRBD1 (6 bases). CDR1 is SGHTA and CDR2 is FQGTGA in the germline V gene. The V end was cut by 4 bases, the J end by 1 base, with 10 bases between. This CDR3 has 14 residues. The CDR3 is CASSSSGENTEAFF. The DNA of the CDR3 is TGTGCCAGCAGCTCGTCAGGGGAGAACACTGAAGCTTTCTTT.

The chain links TRBV19 to TRBJ1-1; 10 bases align to TRBD1. CDR3 length equals 15 residues. V dropped 4 bases and J dropped 5; count of bases not matched to a gene: 7. Germline V gene data show CDR1 as LNHDA and CDR2 as SQIVND (reference sequence). CDR3 region: CASSTWTGGGTEAFF. The CDR3 DNA sequence: TGTGCCAGTAGTACCTGGACAGGGGGGGGGACTGAAGCTTTCTTT.

On this clone: A junction boundary mismatches the germline segment, possibly from a read error. V usage is TRBV2 and J usage is TRBJ2-1, with TRBD2 matching over 10 bases. Germline V gene data show CDR1 as SNHLY and CDR2 as FYNNEI. The CDR3 sequence is 14 residues long. CDR3 amino acids: CASREAGGYNEQFF. DNA of the CDR3: TGTGCCAGCAGGGAAGCGGGAGGGTACAATGAGCAGTTCTTC.

The J gene is TRBJ2-2, the V gene TRBV7-3, with 7 bases aligning to TRBD1. Germline V CDR1 and CDR2: SGHTA, FQGTGA. The V gene end was trimmed by 5 bases and the J gene end by 1 base; junction bases not matched to a gene: 7. CDR3 length equals 16 residues. The CDR3 DNA follows: TGTGCCAGCAGCAATGCCGGGACAGTGAACACCGGGGAGCTGTTTTTT. It encodes CASSNAGTVNTGELFF. Complete variable domain (other parts from reference TRBV7-3 and TRBJ2-2): GAGVSQTPSNKVTEKGKYVELRCDPISGHTALYWYRQSLGQGPEFLIYFQGTGAADDSGLPNDRFFAVRPEGSVSTLKIQRTERGDSAVYLCASSNAGTVNTGELFFGEGSRLTVL.

The chain recombines TRBV10-3 with TRBJ2-5; 8 nucleotides agree with TRBD1. This CDR3 has 14 residues. V gave up 8 bases and J gave up 1 base; unmatched junction bases: 6. The germline V gene encodes CDR1 ENHRY and CDR2 SYGVKD. The CDR3: CAIGQGSPQETQYF. CDR3 nucleotides: TGTGCCATCGGACAGGGAAGTCCCCAAGAGACCCAGTACTTC.

This chain links TRBV28 with TRBJ1-6; 9 bases fit TRBD1. This CDR3 comprises 15 residues. With 5 bases clipped from V and 7 bases from J, the junction kept 6 bases outside the gene matches. Looked up from germline, CDR1 is MDHEN and CDR2 is SYDVKM. CDR3 nucleotide sequence: TGTGCCAGCAGTCGCGTTGGACAGGGGAATTCACCCCTCCACTTT. It translates to CASSRVGQGNSPLHF.

The chain combines TRBV5-1 with TRBJ2-3, with TRBD2 matching 15 bases. The germline V gene encodes CDR1 SGHRS and CDR2 YFSETQ. The CDR3 spans 17 residues. The junction had 7 bases not matched to a gene; V was cut back by 4 bases and J by 4 bases. The CDR3 spells CASSLRTSGGAADTQYF. The CDR3 DNA reads as TGCGCCAGCAGCCTCCGGACTAGCGGGGGGGCGGCAGATACGCAGTATTTT.